One and the same sample provided the 10 T cell receptor beta chains below, sequenced in a study of blood T cell repertoires in COVID-19. Here immunoSEQ multiplex PCR was the method, and the copy in TCRdb shows in-frame clones only, minus some. Seen here are around 92,000 clones, approximately 83% observed once, and the top ten hold under 35%. What was sequenced was peripheral blood. These TCRs come from a woman of 80 years or more with acute or convalescent COVID-19.

This chain uses TRBV5-6 with TRBJ2-1; D gene uncertain. V lost 4 bases, J lost 0 bases, and 11 bases lay in between. This CDR3 contains 15 residues. The germline V gene has CDR1 SGHDT and CDR2 YYEEEE. This chain's CDR3 is CASSPRGDSYNEQFF. CDR3 DNA: TGTGCCAGCAGCCCCCGCGGCGACTCCTACAATGAGCAGTTCTTC.

The chain links TRBV7-6 to TRBJ2-1; 9 bases fit TRBD2. From germline, CDR1 is SGHVS and CDR2 FNYEAQ. There are 21 residues in the CDR3. Trimming removed 4 bases from V and 1 base from J; junction bases left unmatched: 20. The CDR3: CASSSQRGLAGGTGSYNEQFF. The CDR3 coding sequence is TGTGCCAGCAGCTCACAGCGGGGTTTGGCGGGAGGGACGGGTTCCTACAATGAGCAGTTCTTC.

Points on this clone: A junction boundary mismatches the germline segment, possibly from a read error. The V gene is TRBV7-7, the J gene TRBJ2-3; 12 nucleotides align to TRBD2. This CDR3 comprises 15 residues. Germline values: CDR1 SSHAT, CDR2 FNYEAQ (reference sequence). The CDR3 nucleotides read TGTGCTAGCAGTCCAACTAGCGGGAGGTGGGATACGCAGTATTTT. It specifies CASSPTSGRWDTQYF.

In its sample, this clone was seen once. The rearrangement joins TRBV5-1 to TRBJ1-1; tentatively, D is TRBD1 (6 bases). V was cut by 3 bases and J by 5 bases, with 14 bases left in between. The germline CDR1 and CDR2 sequences are SGHRS and YFSETQ. This CDR3 is 14 amino acids long. CDR3 sequence (DNA): TGCGCCAGCAGCTCTCAACAGGGCGATACTGAAGCTTTCTTT. Its protein is CASSSQQGDTEAFF.

The rearrangement joins TRBV7-9 to TRBJ1-1, with TRBD1 matching 8 bases. Germline CDR1 is SEHNR and CDR2 is FQNEAQ (reference sequence). The CDR3 contains 16 residues. Unmatched junction bases numbered 12, after V lost 4 bases and J lost 5 bases. The CDR3 coding sequence is TGTGCCAGCAGCTGGCCCGGACAGGGAATTCTGACTGAAGCTTTCTTT. Translation: CASSWPGQGILTEAFF.

The chain combines TRBV25-1 with TRBJ2-1, with 7 bases that match TRBD1. The CDR3 loop spans 17 amino acids. Germline-derived CDR1 and CDR2 are MGHDK and SYGVNS. The ends lost 0 bases at V and 11 bases at J; junction bases unmatched: 16. The CDR3: CASSEYSRTGTTMKQFF. For the CDR3, the DNA is TGTGCCAGCAGTGAATATTCTAGGACAGGAACTACAATGAAGCAGTTCTTC.

The chain links TRBV19 to TRBJ2-7; 13 nucleotides agree with TRBD2. Unmatched junction bases numbered 2, after V lost 6 bases and J lost 3 bases. Per the germline V gene, CDR1 is LNHDA and CDR2 is SQIVND (reference sequence). This CDR3 is built from 14 residues. CDR3 in amino acids: CASSRLAGGYEQYF. CDR3 nucleotides: TGTGCCAGTAGCCGACTAGCGGGAGGCTACGAGCAGTACTTC.

The chain has TRBV12-3 or TRBV12-4 and TRBJ2-1, with 8 bases matching TRBD1. V lost 3 bases and J lost 8; bases outside the gene matches: 3. CDR3 size: 13 residues. The CDR3 DNA follows: TGTGCCAGCAGTTTCAGGGGGCGGGATGAGCAGTTCTTC. This codes for CASSFRGRDEQFF.

CDR3: CASSGELGQPQHF. In nucleotides, the CDR3 is TGTGCCAGCAGTGGGGAGTTGGGTCAGCCCCAGCATTTT. V gene TRBV6-4 combines with J gene TRBJ1-5; D call uncertain. V gave up 4 bases and J gave up 6 bases, with 10 bases separating them. The CDR3 extends over 13 amino acids. Per the germline V gene, CDR1 is MRHNA and CDR2 is SNTAGT.

This chain links TRBV5-1 with TRBJ2-1, with TRBD2 matching 12 bases. V shed 0 bases and J 12 bases; nucleotides not matched to a gene: 7. This CDR3 has 15 amino acids. Germline CDR1 is SGHRS and CDR2 is YFSETQ. The CDR3, as DNA: TGCGCCAGCAGCTTGGCACTAGCGGGAGGAGAGGGGCAGTTCTTC. Its translation is CASSLALAGGEGQFF. The whole variable domain, remainder taken from reference TRBV5-1 and TRBJ2-1, is KAGVTQTPRYLIKTRGQQVTLSCSPISGHRSVSWYQQTPGQGLQFLFEYFSETQRNKGNFPGRFSGRQFSNSRSEMNVSTLELGDSALYLCASSLALAGGEGQFFGPGTRLTVL.